This note documents a single T cell receptor beta chain sequence. This sample is drawn from a study of glioma-infiltrating T cells. Amplification of TCR alpha and beta CDR3 regions from RNA used iRepertoire nested multiplex PCR. TCRdb fed the multiplex PCR reads into MiXCR, producing one record per CDR3 protein. The data contain approximately 110,000 distinct CDR3 sequences, 20% to 25% of them singletons. Germline trimming cut 3 bases from V and 3 bases from J; bases unmatched to any gene: 9. The CDR3 runs 17 residues. The clonotype originates from a human donor with low-grade glioma or glioblastoma, undergoing nonglioma brain surgery, or in good health (not recorded which). The V call is TRBV12-3 or TRBV12-4, the J call TRBJ2-4; 9 bases match TRBD2. The sequenced material came from glioma tissue, nonneoplastic brain tissue, or PBMCs (not recorded which). CDR3 in amino acids: CASSLGIAGVVKNIQYF. The DNA of the CDR3 is TGTGCCAGCAGTTTGGGGATAGCGGGAGTCGTCAAAAACATTCAGTACTTC.